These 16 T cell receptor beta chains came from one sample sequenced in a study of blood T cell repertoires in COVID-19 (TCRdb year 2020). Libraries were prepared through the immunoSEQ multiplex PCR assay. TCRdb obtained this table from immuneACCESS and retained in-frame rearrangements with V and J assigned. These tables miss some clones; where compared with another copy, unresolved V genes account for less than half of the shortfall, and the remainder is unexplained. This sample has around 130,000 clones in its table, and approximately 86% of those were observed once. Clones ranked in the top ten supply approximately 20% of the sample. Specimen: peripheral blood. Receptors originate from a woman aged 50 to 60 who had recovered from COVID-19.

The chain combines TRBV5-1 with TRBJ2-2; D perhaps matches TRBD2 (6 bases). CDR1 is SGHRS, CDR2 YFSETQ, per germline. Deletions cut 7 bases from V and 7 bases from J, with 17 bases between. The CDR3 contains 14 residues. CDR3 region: CASGGLPGSGELFF. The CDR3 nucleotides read TGCGCCAGCGGAGGGCTGCCAGGGAGCGGGGAGCTGTTTTTT. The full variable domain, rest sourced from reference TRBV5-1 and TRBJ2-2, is KAGVTQTPRYLIKTRGQQVTLSCSPISGHRSVSWYQQTPGQGLQFLFEYFSETQRNKGNFPGRFSGRQFSNSRSEMNVSTLELGDSALYLCASGGLPGSGELFFGEGSRLTVL.

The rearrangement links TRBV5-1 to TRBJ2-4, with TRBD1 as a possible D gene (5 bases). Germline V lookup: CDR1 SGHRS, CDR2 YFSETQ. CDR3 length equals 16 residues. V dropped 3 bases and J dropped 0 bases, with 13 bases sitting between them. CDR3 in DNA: TGCGCCAGCAGCTATGACAGCCGCCGAGCCAAAAACATTCAGTACTTC. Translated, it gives CASSYDSRRAKNIQYF.

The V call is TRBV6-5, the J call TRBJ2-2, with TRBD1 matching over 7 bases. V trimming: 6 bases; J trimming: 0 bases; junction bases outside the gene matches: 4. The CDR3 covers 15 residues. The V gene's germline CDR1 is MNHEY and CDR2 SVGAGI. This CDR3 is CASSGDRPNTGELFF. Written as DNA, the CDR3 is TGTGCCAGCAGCGGGGACAGACCGAACACCGGGGAGCTGTTTTTT.

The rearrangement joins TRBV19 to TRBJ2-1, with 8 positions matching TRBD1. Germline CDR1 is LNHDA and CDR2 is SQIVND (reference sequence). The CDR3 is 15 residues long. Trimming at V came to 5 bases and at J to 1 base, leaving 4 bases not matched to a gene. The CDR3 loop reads CASSPGQGSYNEQFF. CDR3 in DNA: TGTGCCAGTAGTCCCGGACAGGGTTCCTACAATGAGCAGTTCTTC.

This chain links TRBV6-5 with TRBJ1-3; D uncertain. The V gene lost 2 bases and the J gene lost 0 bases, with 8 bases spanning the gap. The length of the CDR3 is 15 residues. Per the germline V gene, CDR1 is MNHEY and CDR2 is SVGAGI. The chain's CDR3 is CASSYREFSGNTIYF. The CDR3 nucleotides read TGTGCCAGCAGTTACCGGGAGTTCTCTGGAAACACCATATATTTT.

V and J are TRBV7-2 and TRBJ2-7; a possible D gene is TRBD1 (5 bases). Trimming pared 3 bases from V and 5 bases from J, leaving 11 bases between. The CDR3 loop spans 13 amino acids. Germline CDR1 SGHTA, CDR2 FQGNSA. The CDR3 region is CASSFLWGDEQYF. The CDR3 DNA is TGTGCCAGCAGCTTCTTGTGGGGCGACGAGCAGTACTTC.

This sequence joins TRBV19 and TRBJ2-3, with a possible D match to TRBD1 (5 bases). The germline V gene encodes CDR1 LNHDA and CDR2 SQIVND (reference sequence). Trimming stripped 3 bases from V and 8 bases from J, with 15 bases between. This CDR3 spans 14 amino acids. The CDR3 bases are TGTGCCAGTAGTATCGCGCCCCGCCAGGGTACGCAGTATTTT. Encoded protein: CASSIAPRQGTQYF.

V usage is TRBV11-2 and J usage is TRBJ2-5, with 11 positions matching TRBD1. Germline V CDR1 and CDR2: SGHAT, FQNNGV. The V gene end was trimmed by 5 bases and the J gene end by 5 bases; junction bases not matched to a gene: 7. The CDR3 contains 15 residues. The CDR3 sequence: CASSRGQGALETQYF. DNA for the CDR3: TGTGCCAGCAGCCGAGGACAGGGGGCTTTGGAGACCCAGTACTTC.

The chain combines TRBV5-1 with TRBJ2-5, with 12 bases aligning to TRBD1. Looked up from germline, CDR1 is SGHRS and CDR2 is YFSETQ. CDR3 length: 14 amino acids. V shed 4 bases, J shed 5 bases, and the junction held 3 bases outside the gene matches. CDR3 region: CASSRDRGRETQYF. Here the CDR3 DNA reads TGCGCCAGCAGCCGGGACAGGGGGCGCGAGACCCAGTACTTC.

The CDR3 nucleotides are TGTGCCATCAGTGATCTACGAGGGGGGGAATCCTACAATGAGCAGTTCTTC. Protein product: CAISDLRGGESYNEQFF. The rearrangement joins TRBV10-3 to TRBJ2-1; D possibly corresponds to TRBD2 (7 bases). The CDR3 spans 17 residues. From germline, CDR1 is ENHRY and CDR2 SYGVKD. Trimming removed 3 bases at V and 1 base at J, with 16 bases between.

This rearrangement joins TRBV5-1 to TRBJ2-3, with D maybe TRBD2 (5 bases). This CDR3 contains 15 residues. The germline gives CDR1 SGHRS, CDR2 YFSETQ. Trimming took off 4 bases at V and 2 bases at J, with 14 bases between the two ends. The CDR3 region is CASSPNGETTDTQYF. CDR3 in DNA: TGCGCCAGCAGCCCCAACGGGGAAACCACAGATACGCAGTATTTT.

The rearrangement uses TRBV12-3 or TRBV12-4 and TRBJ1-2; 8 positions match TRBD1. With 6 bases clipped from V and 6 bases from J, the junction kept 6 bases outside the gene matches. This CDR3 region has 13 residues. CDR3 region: CASSSGQGHGYTF. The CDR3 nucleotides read TGTGCCAGCAGCTCCGGACAGGGCCATGGCTACACCTTC.

In nucleotides, the CDR3 is TGCGCCAGCAAGGCGAGGGAGGCTCCCTCGGATGAGCAGTTCTTC. Amino acids: CASKAREAPSDEQFF. V gene TRBV5-1 combines with J gene TRBJ2-1, with D tentatively TRBD2 (6 bases). This CDR3 is built from 15 residues. V shed 6 bases and J shed 8 bases, with 21 bases lying between them. Germline CDR1 reads SGHRS; CDR2 reads YFSETQ.

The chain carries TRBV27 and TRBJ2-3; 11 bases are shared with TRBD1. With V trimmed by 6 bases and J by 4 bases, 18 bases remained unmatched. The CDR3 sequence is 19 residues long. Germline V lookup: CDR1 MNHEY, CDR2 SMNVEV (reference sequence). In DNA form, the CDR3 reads TGTGCCAGCAGCTCCCCAACCGGACAGGGGGCCTCCGTAGCAGATACGCAGTATTTT. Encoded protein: CASSSPTGQGASVADTQYF.

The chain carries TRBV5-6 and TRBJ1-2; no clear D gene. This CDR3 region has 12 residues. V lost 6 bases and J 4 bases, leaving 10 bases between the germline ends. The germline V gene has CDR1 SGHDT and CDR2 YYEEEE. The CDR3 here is CASTDNGYGYTF. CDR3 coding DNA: TGTGCCAGCACCGACAACGGCTATGGCTACACCTTC.

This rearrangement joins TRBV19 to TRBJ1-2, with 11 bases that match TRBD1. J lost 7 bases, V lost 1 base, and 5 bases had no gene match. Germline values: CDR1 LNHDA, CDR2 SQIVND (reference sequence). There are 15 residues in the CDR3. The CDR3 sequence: CASSIAGQGAVGYTF. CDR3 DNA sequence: TGTGCCAGTAGTATAGCCGGACAGGGGGCGGTTGGCTACACCTTC. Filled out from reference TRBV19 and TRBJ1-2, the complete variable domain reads DGGITQSPKYLFRKEGQNVTLSCEQNLNHDAMYWYRQDPGQGLRLIYYSQIVNDFQKGDIAEGYSVSREKKESFPLTVTSAQKNPTAFYLCASSIAGQGAVGYTFGSGTRLTVV.